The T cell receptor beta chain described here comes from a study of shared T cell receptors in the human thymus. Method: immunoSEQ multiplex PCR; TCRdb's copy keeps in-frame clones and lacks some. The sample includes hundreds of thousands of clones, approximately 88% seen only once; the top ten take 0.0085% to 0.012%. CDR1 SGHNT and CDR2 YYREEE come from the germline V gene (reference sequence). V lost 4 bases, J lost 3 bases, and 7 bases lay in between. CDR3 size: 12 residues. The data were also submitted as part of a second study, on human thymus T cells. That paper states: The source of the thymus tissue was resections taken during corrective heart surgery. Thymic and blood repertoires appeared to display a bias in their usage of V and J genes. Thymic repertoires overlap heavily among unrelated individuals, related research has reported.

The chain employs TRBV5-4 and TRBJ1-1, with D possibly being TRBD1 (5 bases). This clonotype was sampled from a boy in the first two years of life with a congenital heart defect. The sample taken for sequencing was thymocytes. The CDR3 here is CASSVGDTEAFF. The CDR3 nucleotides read TGTGCCAGCAGCGTAGGGGACACTGAAGCTTTCTTT.